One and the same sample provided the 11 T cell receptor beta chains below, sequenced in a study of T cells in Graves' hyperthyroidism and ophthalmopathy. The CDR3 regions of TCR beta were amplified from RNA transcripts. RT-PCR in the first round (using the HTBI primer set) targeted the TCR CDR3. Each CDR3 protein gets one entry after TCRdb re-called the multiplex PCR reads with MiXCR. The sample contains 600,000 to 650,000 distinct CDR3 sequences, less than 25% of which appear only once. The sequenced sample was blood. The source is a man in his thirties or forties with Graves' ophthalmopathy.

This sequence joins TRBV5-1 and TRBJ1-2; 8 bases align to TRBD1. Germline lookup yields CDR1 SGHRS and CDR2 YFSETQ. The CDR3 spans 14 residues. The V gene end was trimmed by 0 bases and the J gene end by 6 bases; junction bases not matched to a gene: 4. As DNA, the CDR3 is TGCGCCAGCAGCTTGGCGCAGACAGGGGATGGCTACACCTTC. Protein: CASSLAQTGDGYTF.

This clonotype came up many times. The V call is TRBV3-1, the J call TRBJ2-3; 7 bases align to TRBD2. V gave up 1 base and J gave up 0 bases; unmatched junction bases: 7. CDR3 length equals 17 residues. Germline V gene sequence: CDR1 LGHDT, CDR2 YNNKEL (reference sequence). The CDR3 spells CASSQVGGGTSTDTQYF. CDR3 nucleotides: TGTGCCAGCAGCCAAGTCGGGGGAGGGACTAGCACAGATACGCAGTATTTT.

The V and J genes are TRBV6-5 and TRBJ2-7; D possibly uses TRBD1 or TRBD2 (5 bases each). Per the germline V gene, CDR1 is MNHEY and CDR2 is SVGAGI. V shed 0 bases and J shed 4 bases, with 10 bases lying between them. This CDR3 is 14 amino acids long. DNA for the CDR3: TGTGCCAGCAGTTACTCGAGGGGAGAATACGAGCAGTACTTC. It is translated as CASSYSRGEYEQYF.

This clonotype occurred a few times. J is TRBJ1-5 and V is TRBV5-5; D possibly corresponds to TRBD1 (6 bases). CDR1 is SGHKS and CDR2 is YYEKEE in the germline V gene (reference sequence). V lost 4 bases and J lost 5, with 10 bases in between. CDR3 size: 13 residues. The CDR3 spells CASSGGRDQPQHF. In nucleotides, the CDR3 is TGTGCCAGCAGCGGGGGGCGCGATCAGCCCCAGCATTTT.

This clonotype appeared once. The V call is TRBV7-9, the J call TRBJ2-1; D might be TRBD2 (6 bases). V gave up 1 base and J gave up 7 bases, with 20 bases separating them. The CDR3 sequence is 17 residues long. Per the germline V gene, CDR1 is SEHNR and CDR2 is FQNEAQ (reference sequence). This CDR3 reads CASSLEQWGEQRNEQFF. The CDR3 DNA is TGTGCCAGCAGCTTAGAACAATGGGGGGAACAACGTAATGAGCAGTTCTTC.

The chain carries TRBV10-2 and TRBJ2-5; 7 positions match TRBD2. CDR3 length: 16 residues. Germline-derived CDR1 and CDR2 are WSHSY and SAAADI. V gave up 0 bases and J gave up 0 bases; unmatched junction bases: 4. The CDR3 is CASSESLAEYQETQYF. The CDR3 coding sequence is TGCGCCAGCAGTGAGTCGCTAGCGGAATACCAAGAGACCCAGTACTTC.

CDR3 nucleotide sequence: TGCGCCAGCAGCCAAGATCCCCCGTTTCTAGCGGGAGTCTACGAGCAGTACTTC. It codes for CASSQDPPFLAGVYEQYF. The chain uses TRBV4-1 and TRBJ2-7, with TRBD2 matching 10 bases. The J segment lost 3 bases and the V segment lost 0 bases, leaving 11 bases of the junction unmatched. Germline CDR1 is MGHRA and CDR2 is YSYEKL. The CDR3 has 18 residues.

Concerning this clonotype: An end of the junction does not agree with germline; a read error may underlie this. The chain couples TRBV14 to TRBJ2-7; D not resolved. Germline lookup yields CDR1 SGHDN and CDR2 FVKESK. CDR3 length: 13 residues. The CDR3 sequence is CASTQTGNYEQYF. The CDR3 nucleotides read TGTGCCAGCACCCAAACGGGTAATTACGAGCAGTACTTC.

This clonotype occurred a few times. The DNA of the CDR3 is TGCGCCAGCAGCCAAAAAGTCTCCAATGAGCAGTTCTTC. Amino acid sequence: CASSQKVSNEQFF. This chain joins TRBV4-1 and TRBJ2-1; D remains unclear. CDR1 and CDR2 (germline): MGHRA, YSYEKL. Trimming cost V 2 bases and J 6 bases, with 8 bases left between them. The CDR3 runs to 13 residues.

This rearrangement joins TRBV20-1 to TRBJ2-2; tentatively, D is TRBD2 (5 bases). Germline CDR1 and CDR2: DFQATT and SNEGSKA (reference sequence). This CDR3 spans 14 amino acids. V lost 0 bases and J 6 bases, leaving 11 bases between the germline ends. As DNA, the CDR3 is TGCAGTGCTAGAGATTTGAGCGGAGCCGGGGAGCTGTTTTTT. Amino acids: CSARDLSGAGELFF.

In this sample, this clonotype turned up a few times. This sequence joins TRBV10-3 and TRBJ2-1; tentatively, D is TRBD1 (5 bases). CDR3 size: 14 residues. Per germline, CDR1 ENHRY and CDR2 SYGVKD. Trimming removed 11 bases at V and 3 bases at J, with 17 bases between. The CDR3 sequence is CAVAKVDSYNEQFF. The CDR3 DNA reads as TGTGCCGTCGCAAAAGTAGACAGCTACAATGAGCAGTTCTTC.